These 13 T cell receptor beta chains share one sample of origin, sequenced in a study of blood T cells in healthy people across ages (dated by TCRdb to the mid-2010s). Libraries were prepared through 5' RACE. Sequencer: Illumina HiSeq 2500. The second PCR ran for about 6 to 12 cycles and used a J-beta primer mix along with a sample-barcoded 5' primer. TCRdb redid the processing of the public reads, applying fastp at Q25 and MiXCR, and retained in-frame beta chains. Each CDR3 protein gets just one entry, which takes the most common genes and DNA from the rows behind it. The sample table records about a million distinct CDR3 sequences; roughly 51% of these occur just once. The top ten clones comprise around 21% of the sample. The material sequenced was blood. These receptors all stem from a woman aged 55-70 years in good health.

The chain couples TRBV20-1 to TRBJ2-1; 10 bases are a match to TRBD2. Germline V gives CDR1 DFQATT, CDR2 SNEGSKA (reference sequence). V shed 4 bases and J 9 bases; nucleotides not matched to a gene: 12. The CDR3 spans 15 residues. The CDR3 sequence is CSAMTGTSVPVEQFF. The CDR3 bases are TGCAGTGCTATGACCGGGACTAGCGTCCCGGTTGAGCAGTTCTTC.

The table lists this clonotype with a few counts. The genes are TRBV12-3 or TRBV12-4 and TRBJ2-7; TRBD2 matches at 10 bases. J lost 6 bases, V lost 7 bases, and 6 bases had no gene match. The CDR3 covers 13 residues. The CDR3 DNA is TGTGCCAGCACTGGGCTAGCGGGAGCCGAGCAGTACTTC. Translating gives CASTGLAGAEQYF.

J is TRBJ2-5 and V is TRBV7-2; 7 nucleotides align to TRBD1. The J call may be wrong; the DNA end is better matched by TRBJ2-7. This CDR3 has 14 amino acids. From germline, CDR1 is SGHTA and CDR2 FQGNSA. The CDR3 DNA follows: TGTGCCAGCAGCCCCACGACAGGGCGGTACGAGCAGTACTTC. Translation gives CASSPTTGRYEQYF.

This chain links TRBV9 with TRBJ2-5; a weak D match, TRBD2 (5 bases). V dropped 0 bases and J dropped 11 bases, with 17 bases sitting between them. CDR3 length: 14 residues. Per germline, CDR1 SGDLS and CDR2 YYNGEE. The CDR3 here is CASSVAPGMGEQYF. CDR3 nucleotides: TGTGCCAGCAGCGTAGCCCCCGGGATGGGAGAGCAGTACTTC.

This clonotype was detected only a few times. The rearrangement joins TRBV12-3 or TRBV12-4 to TRBJ2-6; D not resolved. V was clipped by 6 bases and J by 7 bases, with 10 bases between them. The CDR3 covers 13 residues. The CDR3 protein is CASSLPRANVLTF. The DNA for the CDR3 is TGTGCCAGCAGCCTGCCCCGAGCCAACGTCCTGACTTTC.

This sequence joins TRBV5-5 and TRBJ2-7; D might be TRBD2 (6 bases). The CDR3 runs 15 residues. Germline lookup yields CDR1 SGHKS and CDR2 YYEKEE (reference sequence). Trimming took off 8 bases at V and 3 bases at J, with 21 bases between the two ends. The CDR3 region has the DNA TGTGCCAGTGTAGCCCATAGCGGACCCCACTACGAGCAGTACTTC. Protein product: CASVAHSGPHYEQYF.

This clonotype is a singleton in its sample. V is TRBV20-1 and J is TRBJ1-2; D might be TRBD1 (5 bases). The V end was cut by 7 bases, the J end by 5 bases, with 17 bases between. Looked up from germline, CDR1 is DFQATT and CDR2 is SNEGSKA (reference sequence). The CDR3 length is 13 residues. The CDR3 DNA reads as TGCAGTGACTTGGACACAGTTCGTTATGGCTACACCTTC. Encoded protein: CSDLDTVRYGYTF.

This chain links TRBV20-1 with TRBJ2-1; 10 bases match TRBD1. This CDR3 has 14 amino acids. After removal of 6 bases from V and 8 bases from J, the junction contained 10 bases not matched to a gene. Germline values: CDR1 DFQATT, CDR2 SNEGSKA (reference sequence). CDR3 residues: CSAPGQGFTHEQFF. In nucleotides, the CDR3 is TGCAGTGCCCCGGGACAGGGGTTTACTCATGAGCAGTTCTTC.

This clonotype was seen a handful of times. The rearrangement joins TRBV15 to TRBJ2-4; D could derive from TRBD1 or TRBD2 (6 bases each). The DNA end favors TRBJ2-7, so the J call may be wrong. Germline V gene lookup returns CDR1 LNHNV and CDR2 YYDKDF (reference sequence). This CDR3 has 14 amino acids. The CDR3 is CATSRGLGLYEQYF. For the CDR3, the DNA is TGTGCCACCTCTCGGGGGCTCGGTCTCTACGAGCAGTACTTC.

The chain joins TRBV21-1 to TRBJ2-3. TRBV21-1 is assigned pseudogene status. This CDR3 has 16 residues. CDR3 sequence reads: CASSKMKGTSTDTQYF. The CDR3 DNA reads TGTGCCAGCAGCAAAATGAAGGGAACTAGCACAGATACGCAGTATTTT.

At least ten counts were recorded for this clonotype. The chain uses TRBV29-1 and TRBJ2-5, with D unresolved. Near its end, the DNA agrees better with TRBJ2-7, so the J call may be wrong. Germline V lookup: CDR1 SQVTM, CDR2 ANQGSEA. The CDR3 length is 11 residues. Written as DNA, the CDR3 is TGCAGCGGAGTGGATAACTACGAGCAGTACTTC. Residues: CSGVDNYEQYF.

The CDR3 DNA is TGCAGCGCTACAGAGAGCTATGAAAAACTGTTTTTT. This codes for CSATESYEKLFF. V and J are TRBV29-1 and TRBJ1-4; D gene uncertain. CDR3 size: 12 residues. V lost 7 bases and J 6 bases, leaving 12 bases between the germline ends. CDR1 SQVTM and CDR2 ANQGSEA come from the germline V gene.

The chain employs TRBV28 and TRBJ2-7; 7 bases line up with TRBD1. The CDR3 contains 13 residues. The germline gives CDR1 MDHEN, CDR2 SYDVKM. CDR3 sequence (DNA): TGTGCTTCCGGGACAGCGCAGTCCTACGAGCAGTACTTC. Translated: CASGTAQSYEQYF.